The clone carrying this T cell receptor (beta chain) has only a few counts. Its antigen is as yet unknown. Preparation of the unsorted libraries drew on 2 million PBMCs stored at -80 C. The J segment lost 4 bases and the V segment lost 6 bases, leaving 7 bases of the junction unmatched. The CDR3 totals 15 residues. Germline assignment: CDR1 ENHRY and CDR2 SYGVKD. This entry comes from a study of neurological immune-mediated disorders. Points from the study as a whole: No link was found between any clinical or MRI feature and the multiple sclerosis repertoire cluster.

MiXCR was run by TCRdb on the 5' RACE reads, yielding one entry per CDR3 protein. The sample has tens of thousands of distinct CDR3 sequences, roughly 3.3% seen once; the top ten hold around 3.2%. What was sequenced was PBMCs. The chain uses TRBV10-3 and TRBJ1-1, with TRBD1 matching 11 bases. This TCR derives from a woman between 50 and 59 years old with multiple sclerosis. The CDR3 sequence: CAISRTGTGGTEAFF. DNA of the CDR3: TGTGCCATCAGCCGAACCGGGACAGGGGGCACTGAAGCTTTCTTT.